Sequencing of this T cell receptor (beta chain) was carried out in a study of T cells after yellow fever vaccination. This CDR3 has 14 residues. Germline V CDR1 and CDR2: KGHSH, LQKENI. The V gene lost 6 bases and the J gene lost 6 bases, with 16 bases spanning the gap. Study-level points and caveats: The study re-detected most primary-vaccination clones after the booster (around 96% CD4, roughly 85% CD8).

This clonotype was counted many times. Its antigen is unknown. They built TCR cDNA with 5'RACE template switching, a step that put in a universal primer site and UMIs. TCRdb reprocessed the 5' RACE reads with MiXCR, giving one entry per CDR3 protein. The repertoire holds 450,000 to 600,000 distinct CDR3 sequences, about 14% seen once, with roughly 13% in the top ten. The V gene is TRBV18, the J gene TRBJ2-3; D is uncertain. Sequencing used PBMCs, obtained on the day of the yellow fever booster vaccination. The sequence was collected from a young man who received the YFV17D yellow fever vaccine. CDR3 in amino acids: CASSPGDPLDTQYF. The CDR3 DNA follows: TGTGCCAGCTCTCCCGGAGATCCCCTTGATACGCAGTATTTT.